This T cell receptor (beta chain) originates from a study of T cells in Graves' hyperthyroidism and ophthalmopathy. Study-wide results and caveats: Ophthalmopathy, which appeared later, was predicted by the model a median 6.5 months before onset. Blood also held most thyroid clonotypes expanded beyond 0.001.

The investigators amplified TCR beta CDR3 regions from RNA transcripts. TCR CDR3 underwent first-round RT-PCR with the HTBI primer set. TCRdb re-derived calls from the multiplex PCR reads in MiXCR, one entry per CDR3 protein. The sample records over 200,000 distinct CDR3 sequences, more than 15% being singletons. Per germline, CDR1 MNHGY and CDR2 SVAAGI. This CDR3 has 15 amino acids. The germline V and J ends were trimmed by 3 bases and 6 bases, with 15 bases remaining between them. There are a few counts of this clonotype. Its specificity is unknown. For Graves' hyperthyroidism to be stable, ophthalmopathy could not progress within 18 months.

V and J are TRBV6-9 and TRBJ1-5, with D perhaps matching TRBD1 (5 bases). The sequence derives from a man over 45 with Graves' hyperthyroidism. Specimen: blood. This chain's CDR3 is CASSYLGEGGQPQHF. CDR3 DNA sequence: TGTGCCAGCAGTTACCTGGGGGAAGGAGGTCAGCCCCAGCATTTT.